This T cell receptor beta chain appears in the sequencing data of a study of T cell responses to AZD1222 COVID-19 vaccine. Points from the study as a whole: CD4 TCRs covered the whole spike, strongest at regions 160-218 and 743-854. After two AZD1222 doses, spike-specific TCR breadth and depth rose versus day 0. It should be noted that donors were predominantly white British and more often female, and clonal diversity was possibly underestimated. No repertoire was sampled before or during the peak T cell response, only after it.

Clones were sequenced by immunoSEQ multiplex PCR, and TCRdb holds only the in-frame ones, with some missing. This table has roughly 120,000 clones, just over 85% appearing once. Trimming at V came to 5 bases and at J to 0 bases, leaving 7 bases not matched to a gene. The CDR3 has 16 residues. The germline gives CDR1 KGHSH, CDR2 LQKENI. As regards this clone: The antigen remains unidentified.

Sequences were derived from peripheral blood, sampled on day 0 of MenACWY control vaccination. The source of this sequence is an adult in good health. This chain links TRBV18 with TRBJ2-1, with 7 bases that match TRBD2. CDR3 DNA: TGTGCCAGCTCAGAAAGACTAGCCGGCTCCTACAATGAGCAGTTCTTC. Translated: CASSERLAGSYNEQFF.